Sequencing of this T cell receptor beta chain was carried out in a study of T cell repertoires in cytomegalovirus infection. Across the whole study: Public TCR beta signatures marked donors with CMV infection and the matching HLA.

Germline CDR1 reads MNHEY; CDR2 reads SMNVEV (reference sequence). The CDR3 sequence is 13 residues long. Points on this clonotype: Its antigen is not known.

Study-level findings and limits: HLA-C-restricted CMV clonotypes gave the most frequent clonotype in two of eight donors. Based on cumulative public TCR beta family frequency, carriers of CMV plus the relevant HLA were identified.

TCRdb analysed the reads with MiXCR anew, one entry per CDR3 protein. The sample has approximately 730,000 distinct CDR3 sequences; 30% to 40% are singletons. Sample: cultured PBMCs, taken from culture after CMV antigen stimulation. This clonotype was obtained from a human donor in good health (CMV status not recorded). Some clones in this sample may be carry-over from other donors' samples. The V call is TRBV27, the J call TRBJ1-5; no firm D call. CDR3 DNA sequence: TGTGTCCCGCGACATTCGACCCATCAGCCCCAGCATTTT. It translates to CVPRHSTHQPQHF.